These T cell receptor beta chains were read from a single sample in a study of blood T cell repertoires in COVID-19. The table came from immunoSEQ multiplex PCR; TCRdb's copy has only in-frame clones and leaves some out. The table lists just over 300,000 clones, approximately 90% of them singletons. Sequenced: peripheral blood. These receptors were taken from a young man with active or convalescent COVID-19. Each CDR3 is given with its conserved first and last residue. A D gene is named only where the DNA matches it firmly. Clone size is stated in some rows and not others, as once, few, many or a class when expanded.

few	.	TRBV3-1/TRBV3-2	TRBJ2-5	TGTGCCAGCAGCCCCGGGACACCTAGGGAGACCCAGTACTTC	CASSPGTPRETQYF
once	TRBD2	TRBV5-1	TRBJ2-1	TGCGCCAGCAGCTGGGGACTAGCGGGAACAAATGAGCAGTTCTTC	CASSWGLAGTNEQFF
.	.	TRBV6-2/TRBV6-3	TRBJ2-3	TGTGCCAGCAGTTACCTTGGGGAGTCTTCCACAGATACGCAGTATTTT	CASSYLGESSTDTQYF
.	TRBD1	TRBV27	TRBJ1-2	TGTGCCAGCAGTCCACAGACAGGGTTGGGCTATGGCTACACCTTC	CASSPQTGLGYGYTF
.	.	TRBV20-1	TRBJ2-7	TGCAGTGCTAGTAAAACAGGGACCCACGAGCAGTACTTC	CSASKTGTHEQYF
few	TRBD2	TRBV7-3	TRBJ2-2	TGTGCCAGCAGCCCTAGCGGGATTAACACCGGGGAGCTGTTTTTT	CASSPSGINTGELFF
.	TRBD2	TRBV28	TRBJ2-7	TGTGCCAGCAGTTCACCCGCCGGGACTAGCGCCATGATCTCCTACGAGCAGTACTTC	CASSSPAGTSAMISYEQYF
.	.	TRBV6-5	TRBJ2-1	TGTGCCACCAATTTGGCCATCTCGGGGTACAATGAGCAGTTCTTC	CATNLAISGYNEQFF
.	TRBD2	TRBV27	TRBJ2-1	TGTGCCAGCAGTGGCCCTCGGGAGGGGTTCTCCTACAATGAGCAGTTCTTC	CASSGPREGFSYNEQFF
.	TRBD2	TRBV5-1	TRBJ2-1	TGCGCCAGCAGCTCCCAGACTAGCGGGGGGCTATACAATGAGCAGTTCTTC	CASSSQTSGGLYNEQFF
.	.	TRBV12-2	TRBJ1-2	TGTGCAAGTCGCCCCCAATCCCGGACAGGGGAAGGAAGTAATGGCTACACCTTC	CASRPQSRTGEGSNGYTF
once	TRBD2	TRBV24-1	TRBJ2-1	TGTGCCACCAGTGACCTAGGACTAGGAGGGCAGTTCTTC	CATSDLGLGGQFF
.	.	TRBV5-8	TRBJ1-5	TGTGCCAGCAGCTTGGGCAGGGGTTGGGTTCAGCCCCAGCATTTT	CASSLGRGWVQPQHF
.	.	TRBV9	TRBJ1-5	TGTGCCAGCAGCGTAGACGGGAATAGCAATCAGCCCCAGCATTTT	CASSVDGNSNQPQHF
.	.	TRBV28	TRBJ2-5	TGTGCCAGCAGTTTGAGAGGGTCTGGGGAGACCCAGTACTTC	CASSLRGSGETQYF
few	.	TRBV6-5	TRBJ1-2	TGTGCCAGCAGTTCTGGGGGGGGCCGTGGCTACACCTTC	CASSSGGGRGYTF
.	TRBD1	TRBV19	TRBJ1-5	TGTGCCAGCATACCAAGACAGGGGGATAGCAATCAGCCCCAGCATTTT	CASIPRQGDSNQPQHF
.	TRBD1	TRBV6-5	TRBJ1-3	TGTGCCAGCAGTTACTCCACCGGGACAGGGGGAAACACCATATATTTT	CASSYSTGTGGNTIYF
once	TRBD2	TRBV3-1/TRBV3-2	TRBJ2-7	TGTGCCAGCAGCCAAGATAGGACTAGCTTCGAGATCTACGAGCAGTACTTC	CASSQDRTSFEIYEQYF
.	TRBD2	TRBV4-2	TRBJ2-3	TGTGCCAGCAGCCAACTGACTAGCGGGACCGACACAGATACGCAGTATTTT	CASSQLTSGTDTDTQYF
.	.	TRBV2	TRBJ1-5	TGTGCCAGCAGGACCGCCGCGGGGGGGTATAGCAATCAGCCCCAGCATTTT	CASRTAAGGYSNQPQHF
once	TRBD1	TRBV6-4	TRBJ1-2	TGTGCCAGCAGCCCTGGACAGGGTAACTATGGCTACACCTTC	CASSPGQGNYGYTF
.	.	TRBV3-1/TRBV3-2	TRBJ1-6	TGTGCCAGCAGTGCGGGGGGCGTAGCGTATAATTCACCCCTCCACTTT	CASSAGGVAYNSPLHF
.	TRBD2	TRBV18	TRBJ2-5	TGTGCCAGCTCACCTGGGACTAGCGTCGTTTTTCTCGGAGAGACCCAGTACTTC	CASSPGTSVVFLGETQYF
few	TRBD2	TRBV5-1	TRBJ2-1	TGCGCCAGCAGCGGGGGGACTAGCGGAATCTACAATGAGCAGTTCTTC	CASSGGTSGIYNEQFF
.	TRBD2	TRBV7-9	TRBJ2-7	TGTGCCAGCAGCCCACCCGGGACTAGCGGGGGCCTGATCTACGAGCAGTACTTC	CASSPPGTSGGLIYEQYF
once	TRBD1	TRBV9	TRBJ1-6	TGTGCCAGCAGCCAGGGGGCGGGACAGCTTAATTCACCCCTCCACTTT	CASSQGAGQLNSPLHF